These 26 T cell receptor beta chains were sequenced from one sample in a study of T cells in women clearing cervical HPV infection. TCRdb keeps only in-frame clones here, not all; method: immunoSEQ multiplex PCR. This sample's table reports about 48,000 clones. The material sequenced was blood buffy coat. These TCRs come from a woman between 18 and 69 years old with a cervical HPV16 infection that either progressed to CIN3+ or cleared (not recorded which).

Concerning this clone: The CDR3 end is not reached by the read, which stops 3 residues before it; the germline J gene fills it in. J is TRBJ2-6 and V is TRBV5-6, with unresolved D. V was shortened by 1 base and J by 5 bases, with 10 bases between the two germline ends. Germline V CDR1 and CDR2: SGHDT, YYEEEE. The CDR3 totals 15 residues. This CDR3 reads CASSLIARWANVLTF. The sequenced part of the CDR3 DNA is TGTGCCAGCAGCTTGATTGCCCGGTGGGCCAACGTC.

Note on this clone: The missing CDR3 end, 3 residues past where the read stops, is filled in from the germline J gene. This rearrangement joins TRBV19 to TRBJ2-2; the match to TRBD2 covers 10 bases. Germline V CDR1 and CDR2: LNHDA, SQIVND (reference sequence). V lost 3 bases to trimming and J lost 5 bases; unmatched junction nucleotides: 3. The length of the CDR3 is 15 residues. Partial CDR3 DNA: TGTGCCAGTAGTATGGGACTAGCGCGTACCGGGGAG. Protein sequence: CASSMGLARTGE. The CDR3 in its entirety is CASSMGLARTGELFF.

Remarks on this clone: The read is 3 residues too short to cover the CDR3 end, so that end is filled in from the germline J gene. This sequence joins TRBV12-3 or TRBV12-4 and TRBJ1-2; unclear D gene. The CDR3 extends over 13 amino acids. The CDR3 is CASSSDILVGYTF. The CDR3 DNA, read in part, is TGTGCCAGCAGCTCAGACATACTCGTAGGC.

The CDR3 bases that were read are TGCGCCAGCAGGAGAGCCCGAGGGGGCGGAGTCACCGGGGAG. It codes for CASRRARGGGVTGE. The whole CDR3 reads CASRRARGGGVTGELFF. The chain is built from TRBV10-2 and TRBJ2-2, with 7 bases identical to TRBD1. The read is 3 residues too short to cover the CDR3 end, so that end is filled in from the germline J gene. CDR1 and CDR2 from the germline V gene are WSHSY and SAAADI. V lost 6 bases to trimming and J lost 4 bases; unmatched junction nucleotides: 14. The length of the CDR3 is 17 residues.

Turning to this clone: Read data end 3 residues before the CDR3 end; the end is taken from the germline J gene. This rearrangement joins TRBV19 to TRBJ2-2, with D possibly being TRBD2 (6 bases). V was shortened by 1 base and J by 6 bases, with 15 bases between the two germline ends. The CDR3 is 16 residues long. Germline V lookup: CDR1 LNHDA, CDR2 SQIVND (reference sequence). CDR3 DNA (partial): TGTGCCAGTAGTATAGTAGGGCAGGGAGGCGCCGGGGAG. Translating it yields CASSIVGQGGAGE. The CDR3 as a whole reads CASSIVGQGGAGELFF. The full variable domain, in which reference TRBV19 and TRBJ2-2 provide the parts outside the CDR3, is DGGITQSPKYLFRKEGQNVTLSCEQNLNHDAMYWYRQDPGQGLRLIYYSQIVNDFQKGDIAEGYSVSREKKESFPLTVTSAQKNPTAFYLCASSIVGQGGAGELFFGEGSRLTVL.

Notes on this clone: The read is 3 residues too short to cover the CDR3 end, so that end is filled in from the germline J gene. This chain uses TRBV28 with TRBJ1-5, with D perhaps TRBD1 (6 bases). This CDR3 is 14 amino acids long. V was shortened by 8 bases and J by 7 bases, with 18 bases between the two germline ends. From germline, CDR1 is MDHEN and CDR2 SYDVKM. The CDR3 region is CASLSGGSRQPQHF. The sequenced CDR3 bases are TGTGCCAGCCTCTCGGGGGGCAGTAGGCAGCCC.

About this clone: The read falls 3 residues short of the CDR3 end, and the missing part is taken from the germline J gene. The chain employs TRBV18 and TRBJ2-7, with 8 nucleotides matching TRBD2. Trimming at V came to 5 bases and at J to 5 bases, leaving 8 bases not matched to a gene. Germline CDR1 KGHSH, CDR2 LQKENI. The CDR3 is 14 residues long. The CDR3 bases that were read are TGTGCCAGCTCATCTCCGGGACTAGTGAACGAG. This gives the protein CASSSPGLVNE. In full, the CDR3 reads CASSSPGLVNEQYF.

CDR3 DNA, as far as it was read: TGTGCCAGCAGGCCCGGGGGGACCTGGGTCTACGAG. Amino acid sequence: CASRPGGTWVYE. The entire CDR3 protein reads CASRPGGTWVYEQYF. The chain is built from TRBV7-2 and TRBJ2-7; 7 nucleotides match TRBD2. The observed sequence ends 3 residues before the CDR3 terminus, with the missing tail filled in from the germline J gene. The CDR3 has 15 residues. Trimming removed 6 bases from V and 3 bases from J; junction bases left unmatched: 11. Germline loops: CDR1 SGHTA, CDR2 FQGNSA. Using reference TRBV7-2 and TRBJ2-7 for the parts outside the CDR3, the full variable domain is GAGVSQSPSNKVTEKGKDVELRCDPISGHTALYWYRQSLGQGLEFLIYFQGNSAPDKSGLPSDRFSAERTGGSVSTLTIQRTQQEDSAVYLCASRPGGTWVYEQYFGPGTRLTVT.

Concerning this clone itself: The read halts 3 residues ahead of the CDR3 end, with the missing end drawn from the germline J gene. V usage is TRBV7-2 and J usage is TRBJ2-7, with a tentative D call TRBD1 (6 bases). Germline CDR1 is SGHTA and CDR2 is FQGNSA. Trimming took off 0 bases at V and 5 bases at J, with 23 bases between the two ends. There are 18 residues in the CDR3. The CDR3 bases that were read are TGTGCCAGCAGCTTAGCAAGTCAAGGGAACAGGGTTGGGCACGAG. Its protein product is CASSLASQGNRVGHE. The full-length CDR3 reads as CASSLASQGNRVGHEQYF.

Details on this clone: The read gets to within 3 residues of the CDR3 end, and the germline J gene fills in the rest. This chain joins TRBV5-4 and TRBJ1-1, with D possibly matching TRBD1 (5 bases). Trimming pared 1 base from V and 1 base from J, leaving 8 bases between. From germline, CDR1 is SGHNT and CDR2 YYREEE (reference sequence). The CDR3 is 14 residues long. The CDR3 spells CASSLPTGNTEAFF. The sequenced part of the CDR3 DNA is TGTGCCAGCAGCTTGCCAACAGGGAACACTGAA.

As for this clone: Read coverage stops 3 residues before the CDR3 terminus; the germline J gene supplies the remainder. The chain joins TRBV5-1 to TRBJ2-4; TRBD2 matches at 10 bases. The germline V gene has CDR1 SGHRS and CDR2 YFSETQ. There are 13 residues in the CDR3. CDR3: CASSLASGSPQYF. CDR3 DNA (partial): TGCGCCAGCAGCTTGGCTAGCGGGAGCCCT.

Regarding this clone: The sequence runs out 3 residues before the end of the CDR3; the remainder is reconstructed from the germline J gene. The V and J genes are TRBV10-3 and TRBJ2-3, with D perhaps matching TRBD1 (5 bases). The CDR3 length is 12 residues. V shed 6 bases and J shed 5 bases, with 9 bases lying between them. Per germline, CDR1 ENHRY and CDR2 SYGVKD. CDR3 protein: CAISDQGDTQYF. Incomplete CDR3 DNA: TGTGCCATCAGCGACCAGGGAGATACG.

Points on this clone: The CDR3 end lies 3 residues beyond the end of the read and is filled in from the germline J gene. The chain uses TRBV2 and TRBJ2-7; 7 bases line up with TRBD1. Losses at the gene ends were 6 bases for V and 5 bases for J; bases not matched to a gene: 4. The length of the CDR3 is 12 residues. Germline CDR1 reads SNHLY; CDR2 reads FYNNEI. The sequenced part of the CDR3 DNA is TGTGCCAGCAGACCCGACAGGGACGAG. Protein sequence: CASRPDRDE. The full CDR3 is CASRPDRDEQYF.

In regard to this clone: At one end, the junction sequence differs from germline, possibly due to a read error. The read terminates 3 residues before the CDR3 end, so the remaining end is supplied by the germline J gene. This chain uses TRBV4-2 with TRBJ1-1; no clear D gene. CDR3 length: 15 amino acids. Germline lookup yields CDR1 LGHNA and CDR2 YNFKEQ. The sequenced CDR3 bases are TGCGCCAGCAGCCACGAATTGTGGAGGGACACTGAA. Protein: CASSHELWRDTE. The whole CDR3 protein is CASSHELWRDTEAFF.

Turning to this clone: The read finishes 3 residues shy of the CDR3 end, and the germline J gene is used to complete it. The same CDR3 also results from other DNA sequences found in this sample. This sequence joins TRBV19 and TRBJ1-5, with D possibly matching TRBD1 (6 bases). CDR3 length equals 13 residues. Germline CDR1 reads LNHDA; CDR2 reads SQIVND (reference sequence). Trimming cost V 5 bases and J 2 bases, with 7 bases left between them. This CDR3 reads CASSRQGNQPQHF. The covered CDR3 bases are TGTGCCAGTAGTCGACAGGGCAATCAGCCC.

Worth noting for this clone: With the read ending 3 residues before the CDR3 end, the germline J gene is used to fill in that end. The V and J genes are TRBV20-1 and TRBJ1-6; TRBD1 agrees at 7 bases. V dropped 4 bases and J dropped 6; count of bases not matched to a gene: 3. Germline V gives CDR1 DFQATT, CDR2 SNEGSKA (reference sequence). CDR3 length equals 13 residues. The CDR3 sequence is CSAITGVNSPLHF. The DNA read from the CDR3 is TGCAGTGCTATTACAGGGGTTAATTCACCC.

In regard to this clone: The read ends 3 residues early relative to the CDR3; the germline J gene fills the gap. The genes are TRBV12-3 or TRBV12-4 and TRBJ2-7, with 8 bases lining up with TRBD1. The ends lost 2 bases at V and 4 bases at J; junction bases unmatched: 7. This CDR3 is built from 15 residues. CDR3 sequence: CASSLQGTGFYEQYF. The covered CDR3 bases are TGTGCCAGCAGTTTACAAGGGACAGGATTTTACGAG.

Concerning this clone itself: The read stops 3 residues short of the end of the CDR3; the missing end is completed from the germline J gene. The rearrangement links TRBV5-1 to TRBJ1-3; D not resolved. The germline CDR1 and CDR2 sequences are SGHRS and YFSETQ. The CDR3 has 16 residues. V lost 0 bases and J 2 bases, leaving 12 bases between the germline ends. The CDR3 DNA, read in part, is TGCGCCAGCAGCTTGGAGGGCCCGAGGGCTGGAAACACC. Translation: CASSLEGPRAGNT. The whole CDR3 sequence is CASSLEGPRAGNTIYF.

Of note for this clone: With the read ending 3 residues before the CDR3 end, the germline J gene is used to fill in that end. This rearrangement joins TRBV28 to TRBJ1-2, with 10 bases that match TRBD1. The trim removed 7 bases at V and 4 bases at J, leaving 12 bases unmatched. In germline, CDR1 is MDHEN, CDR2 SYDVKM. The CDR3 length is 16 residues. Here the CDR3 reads CASTGTGEGSFYGYTF. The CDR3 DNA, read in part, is TGTGCCAGCACAGGGACAGGGGAGGGGAGTTTCTATGGC.

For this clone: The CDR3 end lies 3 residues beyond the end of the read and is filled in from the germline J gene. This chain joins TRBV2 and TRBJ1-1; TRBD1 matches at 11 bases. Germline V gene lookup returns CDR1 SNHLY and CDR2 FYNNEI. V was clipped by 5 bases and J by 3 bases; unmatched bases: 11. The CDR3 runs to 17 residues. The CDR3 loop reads CASSRTGTGGKDTEAFF. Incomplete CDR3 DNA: TGTGCCAGCAGTCGAACCGGGACAGGGGGTAAGGACACTGAA.

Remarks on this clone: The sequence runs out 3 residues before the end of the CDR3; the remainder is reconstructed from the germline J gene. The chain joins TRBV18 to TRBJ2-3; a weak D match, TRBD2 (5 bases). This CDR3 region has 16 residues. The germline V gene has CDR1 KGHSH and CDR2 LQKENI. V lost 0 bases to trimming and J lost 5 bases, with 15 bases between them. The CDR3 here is CASSPPSRADEDTQYF. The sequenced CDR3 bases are TGTGCCAGCTCACCACCGTCGAGGGCAGACGAAGATACG.

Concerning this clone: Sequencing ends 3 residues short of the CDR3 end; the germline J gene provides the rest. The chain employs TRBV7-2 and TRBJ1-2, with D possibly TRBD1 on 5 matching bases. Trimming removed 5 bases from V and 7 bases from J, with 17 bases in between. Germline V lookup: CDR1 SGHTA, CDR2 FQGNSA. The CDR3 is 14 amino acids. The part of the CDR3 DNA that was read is TGTGCCAGCAGCCTTGCGGAGGGTAGGGGTGGC. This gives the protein CASSLAEGRGG. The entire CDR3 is CASSLAEGRGGYTF.

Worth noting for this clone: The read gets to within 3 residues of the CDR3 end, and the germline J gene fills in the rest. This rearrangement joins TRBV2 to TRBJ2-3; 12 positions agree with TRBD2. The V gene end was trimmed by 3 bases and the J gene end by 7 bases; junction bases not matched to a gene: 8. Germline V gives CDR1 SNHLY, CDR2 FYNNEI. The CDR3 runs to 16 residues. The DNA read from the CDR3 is TGTGCCAGCAGTGACGTCGGACTAGCGGGGAAAAATACG. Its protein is CASSDVGLAGKNT. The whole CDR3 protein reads CASSDVGLAGKNTQYF.

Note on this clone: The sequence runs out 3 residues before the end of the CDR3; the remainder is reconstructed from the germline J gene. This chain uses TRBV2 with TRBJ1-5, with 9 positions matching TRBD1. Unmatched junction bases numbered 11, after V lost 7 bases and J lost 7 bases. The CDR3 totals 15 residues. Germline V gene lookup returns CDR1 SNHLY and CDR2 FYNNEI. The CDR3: CASTEPGQGQQPQHF. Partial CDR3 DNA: TGTGCCAGCACGGAACCGGGACAGGGTCAGCAGCCC.

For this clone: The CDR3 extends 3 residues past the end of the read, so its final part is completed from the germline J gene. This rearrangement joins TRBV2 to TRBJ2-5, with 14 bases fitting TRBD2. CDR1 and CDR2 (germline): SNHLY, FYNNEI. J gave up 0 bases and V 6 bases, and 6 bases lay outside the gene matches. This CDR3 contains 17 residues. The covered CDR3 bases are TGTGCCAGCAGCGGACTAGCGGGGGGCAGGTACCAAGAGACC. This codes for CASSGLAGGRYQET. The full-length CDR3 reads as CASSGLAGGRYQETQYF.

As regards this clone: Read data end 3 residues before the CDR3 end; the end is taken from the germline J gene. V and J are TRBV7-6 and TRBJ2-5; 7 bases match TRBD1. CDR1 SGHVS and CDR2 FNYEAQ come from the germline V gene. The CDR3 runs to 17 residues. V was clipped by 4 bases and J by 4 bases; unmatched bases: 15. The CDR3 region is CASSSARYRGEVETQYF. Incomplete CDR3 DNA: TGTGCCAGCAGCTCGGCCCGATACAGGGGAGAGGTAGAGACC.